In this sample, the clone carrying this TCR beta chain turned up once. What it binds is not known. This entry belongs to a study of cytomegalovirus exposure and HLA in healthy donors. Broader study findings: That first-cohort TCR clusters tended to co-occur in the roughly 120 validation repertoires was found in a later analysis.

Method: immunoSEQ multiplex PCR; TCRdb's copy keeps in-frame clones and lacks some. The repertoire holds around 60,000 clones, with around nine tenths as singletons. Donors were drawn from the 120-subject validation cohort, separate from the roughly 670-subject first cohort. Trimming took 5 bases from V and 5 from J; bases not matched to a gene: 9. This CDR3 spans 16 amino acids. Germline assignment: CDR1 LNHDA and CDR2 SQIVND (reference sequence). This clonotype was obtained from a man aged 18 to 29 in good health and CMV-seronegative. The V and J genes are TRBV19 and TRBJ2-2, with TRBD1 identical over 9 bases. The sequenced sample consisted of PBMCs. CDR3 DNA sequence: TGTGCCAGTAGTCCCATCGGGACAGGGCGTACCGGGGAGCTGTTTTTT. Protein: CASSPIGTGRTGELFF.